Below are 18 T cell receptor beta chains sequenced from a single sample in a study of identical twins. TCRdb passed the 5' RACE reads through MiXCR, listing each CDR3 protein once. The sample lists 460,000 or so distinct CDR3 sequences, 12% to 15% occurring once. The sample was also linked to a second study, of yellow fever vaccine responses in identical twins.

Sequenced material: CD4+ T cells sorted from blood. These TCRs come from a woman aged 18-29 years in good health.

A few counts support this clonotype. CDR3 loop: CASSTGEAAKNIQYF. CDR3 sequence (DNA): TGTGCCAGCAGCACTGGGGAGGCGGCCAAAAACATTCAGTACTTC. This chain links TRBV6-1 with TRBJ2-4; a possible D gene is TRBD2 (6 bases). V lost 6 bases and J 1 base, leaving 13 bases between the germline ends. The CDR3 length is 15 residues. Looked up from germline, CDR1 is MNHNS and CDR2 is SASEGT.

The chain carries TRBV20-1 and TRBJ2-7; 14 nucleotides match TRBD2. This CDR3 region has 16 residues. V dropped 0 bases and J dropped 5; count of bases not matched to a gene: 6. Looked up from germline, CDR1 is DFQATT and CDR2 is SNEGSKA (reference sequence). Here the CDR3 reads CSARDRLAGGRHEQYF. CDR3 nucleotides: TGCAGTGCTAGAGATCGACTAGCGGGGGGGAGACACGAGCAGTACTTC.

There are a few counts of this clonotype. The chain uses TRBV10-3 and TRBJ1-2; D is unresolved. V lost 4 bases to trimming and J lost 4 bases, with 10 bases between them. Germline-derived CDR1 and CDR2 are ENHRY and SYGVKD. This CDR3 contains 13 residues. The CDR3, as DNA: TGTGCCATCAGTGTGGATTCCGGCTATGGCTACACCTTC. Its protein is CAISVDSGYGYTF.

This clonotype was detected only a few times. The rearrangement joins TRBV3-1 to TRBJ2-3; 8 bases align to TRBD1. Germline lookup yields CDR1 LGHDT and CDR2 YNNKEL (reference sequence). V shed 4 bases, J shed 4 bases, and the junction held 1 base outside the gene matches. The CDR3 is 13 amino acids. The CDR3 loop reads CASSRTGSDTQYF. CDR3 nucleotide sequence: TGTGCCAGCAGCCGGACAGGGTCAGATACGCAGTATTTT.

The chain carries TRBV7-2 and TRBJ2-3; D uncertain. CDR1 is SGHTA, CDR2 FQGNSA, per germline. The V end lost 1 base, the J end lost 8 bases, and 10 bases lay between the germline ends. The CDR3 contains 13 residues. Here the CDR3 DNA reads TGTGCCAGCAGCTTAGGGCCTAGTGCTACGCAGTATTTT. This codes for CASSLGPSATQYF.

The chain carries TRBV12-3 or TRBV12-4 and TRBJ2-1; D is perhaps TRBD2 (5 bases). This CDR3 has 13 residues. The germline V and J ends were trimmed by 0 bases and 8 bases, with 8 bases remaining between them. CDR3 loop: CASSLALAHEQFF. For the CDR3, the DNA is TGTGCCAGCAGTTTAGCCCTAGCCCATGAGCAGTTCTTC.

This clonotype showed up just a few times. The chain links TRBV5-1 to TRBJ1-3; the D is unclear. Germline loops: CDR1 SGHRS, CDR2 YFSETQ. CDR3 length: 15 amino acids. Trimming took off 4 bases at V and 4 bases at J, with 15 bases between the two ends. In DNA form, the CDR3 reads TGCGCCAGCAGCCTGGTGGCGGGTGACGGAAACACCATATATTTT. Its protein is CASSLVAGDGNTIYF.

This clonotype was picked up a small number of times. The chain has TRBV6-2 or TRBV6-3 and TRBJ2-2, with TRBD1 matching 10 bases. Germline V CDR1 and CDR2: MNHEY, SVGEGT. This CDR3 region has 15 residues. Unmatched junction bases numbered 7, after V lost 6 bases and J lost 6 bases. As DNA, the CDR3 is TGTGCCAGCAGCTTCGACAGGGGGCGCCCCGGGGAGCTGTTTTTT. Protein sequence: CASSFDRGRPGELFF.

In this sample, this clonotype turned up a few times. The V gene is TRBV20-1, the J gene TRBJ2-1; 8 bases map to TRBD1. Germline assignment: CDR1 DFQATT and CDR2 SNEGSKA (reference sequence). The V and J ends lost 4 bases and 9 bases, in that order; junction bases with no gene match: 17. This CDR3 has 16 residues. The CDR3 region has the DNA TGCAGTGCTAAAGCTACAGGGGGTGACCATTACGGTGAGCAGTTCTTC. This sequence encodes CSAKATGGDHYGEQFF.

This clonotype was seen a handful of times. This chain joins TRBV12-3 or TRBV12-4 and TRBJ2-3, with D possibly matching TRBD2 (6 bases). The ends were cut back, 6 bases at V and 9 bases at J, with 16 bases in the middle. The CDR3 runs to 13 residues. DNA of the CDR3: TGTGCCAGCAGCCCGAACGGAGGGGAGACGCAGTATTTT. Protein product: CASSPNGGETQYF.

This clonotype was seen more than once but under ten times. The chain has TRBV9 and TRBJ2-2; 7 bases map to TRBD1. Germline lookup yields CDR1 SGDLS and CDR2 YYNGEE. After removal of 0 bases from V and 7 bases from J, the junction contained 6 bases not matched to a gene. The CDR3 loop spans 15 amino acids. In DNA, the CDR3 is TGTGCCAGCAGCGTAGGTGGACAGGCGGGCGGGGAGCTGTTTTTT. It encodes CASSVGGQAGGELFF.

As to this clonotype: An end of the junction differs from the germline gene, which may be a read error. This chain connects TRBV6-1 to TRBJ2-2, with 9 bases that match TRBD2. Germline lookup yields CDR1 MNHNS and CDR2 SASEGT. This CDR3 comprises 15 residues. In DNA, the CDR3 is TGTGCCAGCAGTAAAGCGGGAGGGAACACCGGGGAGCTGTTTTTT. Amino acids: CASSKAGGNTGELFF.

This clonotype has a handful of counts. This chain uses TRBV12-3 or TRBV12-4 with TRBJ2-3; D ambiguous. The CDR3 is made up of 15 amino acids. Between the trimmed V and J ends, which lost 2 bases and 4 bases, there was a span of 13 bases. The CDR3 here is CASSLRAPSPDTQYF. CDR3 nucleotide sequence: TGTGCCAGCAGTTTAAGGGCCCCCAGTCCAGATACGCAGTATTTT.

This clonotype showed up just a few times. This chain links TRBV14 with TRBJ2-7; D perhaps matches TRBD1 (5 bases). Trimming pared 1 base from V and 3 bases from J, leaving 10 bases between. CDR1 and CDR2 from the germline V gene are SGHDN and FVKESK. The CDR3 is 14 residues long. In nucleotides, the CDR3 is TGTGCCAGCAGCCAAGCGGACACCTACTACGAGCAGTACTTC. Encoded protein: CASSQADTYYEQYF.

V and J are TRBV4-2 and TRBJ2-3, with a tentative D call TRBD2 (6 bases). The germline V gene has CDR1 LGHNA and CDR2 YNFKEQ. This CDR3 has 16 residues. Trimming removed 5 bases from V and 3 bases from J, with 18 bases in between. This CDR3 is CASSSLSGEGTDTQYF. For the CDR3, the DNA is TGTGCCAGCAGCTCATTGTCGGGAGAAGGTACAGATACGCAGTATTTT.

Written as DNA, the CDR3 is TGTGCCAGCAGCCAGCCAACAGGGGCTTCGTACGAGCAGTACTTC. Its protein is CASSQPTGASYEQYF. V and J are TRBV28 and TRBJ2-7, with TRBD1 identical over 7 bases. The germline CDR1 and CDR2 sequences are MDHEN and SYDVKM. V trimming: 6 bases; J trimming: 4 bases; junction bases outside the gene matches: 12. This CDR3 has 15 amino acids.

This clonotype was counted ten times or more. The chain recombines TRBV4-3 with TRBJ2-1, with 12 nucleotides matching TRBD2. The junction had 12 bases not matched to a gene; V was cut back by 0 bases and J by 9 bases. CDR1 and CDR2 from the germline V gene are LGHNA and YSLEER. The CDR3 totals 18 residues. Written as DNA, the CDR3 is TGCGCCAGCAGCCAAGAAACCAGCCTAGCGGGAGGGCTTGGTGAGCAGTTCTTC. This encodes CASSQETSLAGGLGEQFF.

This clonotype came up a few times. The CDR3 DNA sequence: TGCAGCGTTGGTTGGGACAGTTATGGAGAGACCCAGTACTTC. Protein sequence: CSVGWDSYGETQYF. The chain links TRBV29-1 to TRBJ2-5; TRBD1 aligns across 7 bases. The CDR3 spans 14 residues. CDR1 and CDR2 from the germline V gene are SQVTM and ANQGSEA. Trimming removed 4 bases from V and 4 bases from J; junction bases left unmatched: 9. The variable domain in full, completed from reference TRBV29-1 and TRBJ2-5, reads SAVISQKPSRDICQRGTSLTIQCQVDSQVTMMFWYRQQPGQSLTLIATANQGSEATYESGFVIDKFPISRPNLTFSTLTVSNMSPEDSSIYLCSVGWDSYGETQYFGPGTRLLVL.